This is a list of T cell receptor beta chains from one sample in a study of blood T cell repertoires in COVID-19. Clones were sequenced by immunoSEQ multiplex PCR, and TCRdb holds only the in-frame ones, with some missing. The repertoire consists of approximately 220,000 clones, with around 82% occurring once and the leading ten covering approximately 4%. The sample taken for sequencing was PBMCs or T cells enriched from blood (not recorded which). The receptors here all came from a middle-aged woman who had been exposed to COVID-19. Both conserved end residues are part of each CDR3. The D gene is left open where the match is weak. Some rows mark clone size as missing; the rest say once, few, many or name a class of expanded clone.

v_gene	d_gene	j_gene	abundance	len	CDR3nt	CDR3aa
TRBV3-1/TRBV3-2	TRBD2	TRBJ2-5	NA	17	TGTGCCAGCAGCCACTATGGGCTAGCGGGGGGGGCAGAGACCCAGTACTTC	CASSHYGLAGGAETQYF
TRBV3-1/TRBV3-2	NA	TRBJ2-5	NA	13	TGTGCCAGCAGCCCGGGACTGCAAGAGACCCAGTACTTC	CASSPGLQETQYF
TRBV29-1	NA	TRBJ1-1	NA	13	TGCAGCGTTGGGGCGGGGGTCGACACTGAAGCTTTCTTT	CSVGAGVDTEAFF
TRBV6-1	TRBD2	TRBJ2-5	once	16	TGTGCCAGCAGTGGGGCCAGCGGGGGGCTCCAAGAGACCCAGTACTTC	CASSGASGGLQETQYF
TRBV7-9	NA	TRBJ2-2	NA	14	TGTGCCAGCAGCTTAGGGGCCAACACCGGGGAGCTGTTTTTT	CASSLGANTGELFF
TRBV3-1/TRBV3-2	NA	TRBJ1-1	NA	14	TGTGCCAGCAGCATACAGGGTCGGGAAACTGAAGCTTTCTTT	CASSIQGRETEAFF
TRBV7-6	NA	TRBJ1-6	NA	14	TGTGCCAGCAGCTTAAGGGCAGGGGAATCACCCCTCCACTTT	CASSLRAGESPLHF
TRBV10-3	TRBD1	TRBJ2-1	NA	16	TGTGCCATCAGTACCATGACAGGGCACCCATACAATGAGCAGTTCTTC	CAISTMTGHPYNEQFF
TRBV4-1	NA	TRBJ2-2	NA	18	TGCGCCAGCAGCCATCTTTCCGTCGGCAGGGGAAACACCGGGGAGCTGTTTTTT	CASSHLSVGRGNTGELFF
TRBV12-3/TRBV12-4	NA	TRBJ2-2	NA	13	TGTGCCAGCAGTTTTCGGTCGGCCGGGGAGCTGTTTTTT	CASSFRSAGELFF
TRBV19	TRBD1	TRBJ2-1	NA	15	TGTGCCAGTAGTGTTCCGGGACAGGGGTACAATGAGCAGTTCTTC	CASSVPGQGYNEQFF
TRBV7-2	TRBD2	TRBJ2-3	many	13	TGTGCCAGCAGCCGAGGACTAGAGGGTACGCAGTATTTT	CASSRGLEGTQYF
TRBV10-3	NA	TRBJ1-1	NA	13	TGTGCCAGCCACAGGGACATGAACACTGAAGCTTTCTTT	CASHRDMNTEAFF
TRBV7-6	NA	TRBJ1-4	NA	15	TGTGCCAGCAGCTTAGGTGGCAGAACTAATGAAAAACTGTTTTTT	CASSLGGRTNEKLFF
TRBV28	NA	TRBJ1-2	NA	13	TGTGCCAAACAGGGAAGTGTTAACTATGGCTACACCTTC	CAKQGSVNYGYTF
TRBV6-1	NA	TRBJ1-6	NA	12	TGTGCCAGCAGTGACAGGGGCTCACCCCTCCACTTT	CASSDRGSPLHF
TRBV4-3	TRBD1	TRBJ2-7	NA	16	TGCGCCAGCAGCCAAGCCTACCCGGGACAGGGTTACGAGCAGTACTTC	CASSQAYPGQGYEQYF
TRBV6-5	NA	TRBJ1-1	NA	15	TGTGCCAGCAGACACCCACAGGTACAGAACACTGAAGCTTTCTTT	CASRHPQVQNTEAFF
TRBV27	NA	TRBJ1-5	few	15	TGTGCCAGCAGACACGGGGGTTTCGGCAATCAGCCCCAGCATTTT	CASRHGGFGNQPQHF
TRBV2	NA	TRBJ1-4	many	13	TGTGCCAGCAATATCAGGGTTGAGGAAAAACTGTTTTTT	CASNIRVEEKLFF
TRBV27	TRBD1	TRBJ2-1	NA	15	TGTGCCAGCAGTGCCCGGGACAGCTCCTACAATGAGCAGTTCTTC	CASSARDSSYNEQFF
TRBV4-2	TRBD1	TRBJ2-3	few	14	TGTGCCAGCAGCCAAGTGGGACAGGCAGATACGCAGTATTTT	CASSQVGQADTQYF
TRBV6-5	TRBD2	TRBJ2-3	NA	15	TGTGCCAGCACCCCCACGGGGGGGGGCACAGATACGCAGTATTTT	CASTPTGGGTDTQYF
TRBV5-8	NA	TRBJ1-2	few	16	TGTGCCAGCAGACCAATCCGGAGATTTTCCCATTATGGCTACACCTTC	CASRPIRRFSHYGYTF
TRBV5-1	NA	TRBJ2-1	NA	18	TGCGCCAGCAGCTTGGGCTTCAGAAACCTTCCCTCCTACAATGAGCAGTTCTTC	CASSLGFRNLPSYNEQFF
TRBV6-5	TRBD1	TRBJ2-5	NA	13	TGTGCCATCTCAAGGGGGCTCGGCGAGACCCAGTACTTC	CAISRGLGETQYF
TRBV9	NA	TRBJ2-3	NA	16	TGTGCCAGCAGCGTAGTGTCCACTTCTAGCACAGATACGCAGTATTTT	CASSVVSTSSTDTQYF
TRBV6-1	NA	TRBJ2-5	NA	17	TGTGCCAGCAGTGAAGCCCCCCCGCGGGGCTATTCAGAGACCCAGTACTTC	CASSEAPPRGYSETQYF
TRBV5-1	TRBD1	TRBJ1-4	NA	15	TGCGCCAGCAGCTTGGGGACAGGGTACGGGGAAAAACTGTTTTTT	CASSLGTGYGEKLFF
TRBV9	NA	TRBJ1-2	NA	15	TGTGCCAGCAGCGTGGGGGACTCCTCCAACTATGGCTACACCTTC	CASSVGDSSNYGYTF
TRBV7-2	NA	TRBJ2-2	NA	15	TGTGCCAGCAGCACAACTATTTGGGACACCGGGGAGCTGTTTTTT	CASSTTIWDTGELFF
TRBV4-2	NA	TRBJ1-1	NA	15	TGTGCCAGCAGCCGAGAACAGGGTCGGTGGACTGAAGCTTTCTTT	CASSREQGRWTEAFF
TRBV18	TRBD1	TRBJ2-7	NA	20	TGTGCCAGCTCACCGAAGTTGGTTGGACAGGACCTTTATGTTCTCTACGAGCAGTACTTC	CASSPKLVGQDLYVLYEQYF
TRBV19	NA	TRBJ1-2	once	11	TGTGCCAGTAGTCAAAACTATGGCTACACCTTC	CASSQNYGYTF
TRBV7-2	TRBD1	TRBJ2-2	few	13	TGTGCCAGCAGCGCCCAGGGGGTAGGGGAGCTGTTTTTT	CASSAQGVGELFF
TRBV7-2	TRBD1	TRBJ1-6	once	15	TGTGCCAGCAGGCGAGACAGGGGAAATAATTCACCCCTCCACTTT	CASRRDRGNNSPLHF
TRBV5-1	TRBD1	TRBJ2-2	NA	17	TGCGCCAGCAGCCCGGCGAGGGGGCGAATAGACACCGGGGAGCTGTTTTTT	CASSPARGRIDTGELFF
TRBV7-7	TRBD1	TRBJ2-5	NA	15	TGTGCCAGCAGCTCCGGGACAGAGAGTTGGGAGACCCAGTACTTC	CASSSGTESWETQYF
TRBV1	NA	TRBJ2-3	NA	15	TGCACCAGCAGCCAAGAGAGGGCTAGCACAGATACGCAGTATTTT	CTSSQERASTDTQYF